A single sample gave rise to the 21 T cell receptor beta chains below, sequenced in a study of human T cells and chemical hapten exposure. MiXCR, run by TCRdb on the RACE reads, gives a single entry per CDR3 protein. The table has some 96,000 distinct CDR3 sequences, approximately 8.6% seen once; the top ten hold more than 2%. Documented time point: patch test 2, 6 weeks after DPC sensitization. The treatment was: therapeutic diphenylcyclopropenone sensitization with weekly scalp DPC. The sequences come from whole blood, collected in connection with sensitization to the hapten diphenylcyclopropenone (DPC). These receptors were obtained from a woman aged 40 to 55 with alopecia areata. Some clones in this sample may be carry-over from other donors' samples.

This clonotype came up many times. The gene calls are TRBV20-1 and TRBJ2-7; the match to TRBD1 covers 7 bases. After removal of 3 bases from V and 2 bases from J, the junction contained 4 bases not matched to a gene. CDR3 length equals 13 residues. The germline CDR1 and CDR2 sequences are DFQATT and SNEGSKA (reference sequence). CDR3 nucleotide sequence: TGCAGTGCTAGGACAGGGACAACCTACGAGCAGTACTTC. It specifies CSARTGTTYEQYF.

The rearrangement uses TRBV20-1 and TRBJ1-3; TRBD1 is a possible D gene (6 bases). Trimming removed 6 bases from V and 0 bases from J, with 9 bases in between. CDR3 size: 13 residues. Germline V gene sequence: CDR1 DFQATT, CDR2 SNEGSKA (reference sequence). CDR3 nucleotides: TGCAGTGCGCAACAGGGCTCTGGAAACACCATATATTTT. It is translated as CSAQQGSGNTIYF.

This clonotype was counted at least ten times. This chain uses TRBV6-2 or TRBV6-3 with TRBJ2-7; 7 nucleotides agree with TRBD2. V lost 5 bases to trimming and J lost 0 bases; unmatched junction nucleotides: 4. The V gene's germline CDR1 is MNHEY and CDR2 SVGEGT. CDR3 size: 14 residues. The CDR3 is CASSTGGSSYEQYF. The CDR3 DNA is TGTGCCAGCAGTACCGGGGGGAGCTCCTACGAGCAGTACTTC.

This clonotype has only a few counts. The J gene is TRBJ2-5, the V gene TRBV9; tentatively, D is TRBD1 or TRBD2 (5 bases each). CDR1 is SGDLS, CDR2 YYNGEE, per germline. V lost 6 bases, J lost 5 bases, and 20 bases lay in between. CDR3 length: 15 residues. CDR3 DNA: TGTGCCAGCAACCTGGATGGGGGTATTGAGGAGACCCAGTACTTC. Amino acids: CASNLDGGIEETQYF.

This clonotype was observed a handful of times. The V and J genes are TRBV9 and TRBJ2-7; 9 bases match TRBD2. The germline V gene has CDR1 SGDLS and CDR2 YYNGEE. CDR3 length equals 14 residues. J was trimmed by 3 bases and V by 0 bases; bases with no gene match: 1. CDR3 residues: CASSVATSGYEQYF. DNA for the CDR3: TGTGCCAGCAGCGTAGCGACTAGCGGCTACGAGCAGTACTTC.

This clonotype was counted between two and nine times. The chain carries TRBV7-9 and TRBJ1-5; TRBD1 agrees at 12 bases. Germline assignment: CDR1 SEHNR and CDR2 FQNEAQ (reference sequence). V was pared by 5 bases and J by 1 base, with 3 bases of the junction left unmatched. The CDR3 contains 16 residues. Written as DNA, the CDR3 is TGTGCCAGCAGCGGGGGACAGGGGGCGAGCAATCAGCCCCAGCATTTT. This translates into CASSGGQGASNQPQHF.

This clonotype has a handful of counts. The V and J genes are TRBV11-3 and TRBJ2-1, with D possibly being TRBD1 (6 bases). The germline V and J ends were trimmed by 2 bases and 6 bases, with 8 bases remaining between them. CDR3 length equals 13 residues. In germline, CDR1 is SGHNT, CDR2 YENEEA. CDR3 DNA: TGTGCCAGCAGCTTACAACAGGGCAATGAGCAGTTCTTC. It yields the protein CASSLQQGNEQFF.

This clonotype was detected many times. The rearrangement joins TRBV10-3 to TRBJ2-2; D gene unclear. CDR1 is ENHRY and CDR2 is SYGVKD in the germline V gene. The CDR3 is made up of 13 amino acids. The V gene lost 6 bases and the J gene lost 4 bases, with 9 bases spanning the gap. The CDR3 DNA is TGTGCCATCAGCCCCAGTGGCACCGGGGAGCTGTTTTTT. Its protein is CAISPSGTGELFF.

The gene calls are TRBV7-9 and TRBJ1-2, with 7 bases matching TRBD1. The CDR3 has 14 amino acids. The V gene's germline CDR1 is SEHNR and CDR2 FQNEAQ (reference sequence). V lost 5 bases to trimming and J lost 0 bases; unmatched junction nucleotides: 3. The CDR3 nucleotides are TGTGCCAGCAGCAGACAGGGTCCTAACTATGGCTACACCTTC. Protein: CASSRQGPNYGYTF.

This clonotype has at least ten counts. The V call is TRBV28, the J call TRBJ2-4; TRBD1 is a possible D gene (7 bases). Trimming removed 5 bases at V and 8 bases at J, with 16 bases between. The CDR3 sequence is 14 residues long. Germline V CDR1 and CDR2: MDHEN, SYDVKM. DNA of the CDR3: TGTGCCAGCAGTACCCAGGGGGGTTTGGACATTCAGTACTTC. Its translation: CASSTQGGLDIQYF.

This clonotype came up a few times. The chain recombines TRBV11-2 with TRBJ2-7, with 9 bases fitting TRBD2. V was clipped by 5 bases and J by 6 bases; unmatched bases: 11. This CDR3 is 15 amino acids long. In germline, CDR1 is SGHAT, CDR2 FQNNGV. The CDR3 nucleotides are TGTGCCAGCAGCCACGGCAAGGAGCGGGGGGCCGAGCAGTACTTC. This translates into CASSHGKERGAEQYF.

This clonotype has a count of ten or more. The chain employs TRBV4-2 and TRBJ2-7; D is undetermined. This CDR3 region has 16 residues. Germline CDR1 is LGHNA and CDR2 is YNFKEQ. The ends were cut back, 0 bases at V and 6 bases at J, with 18 bases in the middle. The CDR3 is CASSQERAWAGFEQYF. The CDR3 nucleotides read TGTGCCAGCAGCCAAGAACGTGCGTGGGCAGGCTTCGAGCAGTACTTC.

This clonotype was counted ten times or more. CDR3 amino acids: CAIGGSYNEQFF. As DNA, the CDR3 is TGTGCCATTGGGGGAAGCTACAATGAGCAGTTCTTC. This sequence joins TRBV6-6 and TRBJ2-1, with D perhaps assigned TRBD1 or TRBD2 (5 bases each). The CDR3 loop spans 12 amino acids. Germline V gene data show CDR1 as MNHNY and CDR2 as SVGAGI (reference sequence). The V gene lost 10 bases and the J gene lost 3 bases, with 10 bases spanning the gap.

The gene calls are TRBV10-1 and TRBJ2-7; 8 nucleotides line up with TRBD2. The length of the CDR3 is 15 residues. Germline lookup yields CDR1 WNHNN and CDR2 SYGVQD (reference sequence). V gave up 6 bases and J gave up 3 bases; unmatched junction bases: 10. CDR3 DNA sequence: TGCGCCAGCAGGCCCACTAGCGGACGCTACTACGAGCAGTACTTC. It codes for CASRPTSGRYYEQYF.

This clonotype showed up many times. The V and J genes are TRBV5-6 and TRBJ2-1; D may be TRBD1 (6 bases). CDR3 size: 14 residues. Trimming left V 0 bases short and J 6 bases short, with 10 bases between. Germline-derived CDR1 and CDR2 are SGHDT and YYEEEE. CDR3 loop: CASSLAGTSNEQFF. The CDR3 DNA follows: TGTGCCAGCAGCTTGGCGGGGACATCCAATGAGCAGTTCTTC. Drawing the rest from reference TRBV5-6 and TRBJ2-1, the complete variable domain is DAGVTQSPTHLIKTRGQQVTLRCSPKSGHDTVSWYQQALGQGPQFIFQYYEEEERQRGNFPDRFSGHQFPNYSSELNVNALLLGDSALYLCASSLAGTSNEQFFGPGTRLTVL.

The chain has TRBV30 and TRBJ2-1, with 12 bases matching TRBD2. V shed 5 bases and J 3 bases; nucleotides not matched to a gene: 5. This CDR3 is 15 amino acids long. The germline V gene has CDR1 GTSNPN and CDR2 SVGIG (reference sequence). This CDR3 reads CAWDTTSGGYNEQFF. As DNA, the CDR3 is TGTGCCTGGGATACGACTAGCGGGGGCTACAATGAGCAGTTCTTC.

This clonotype was seen more than once but under ten times. The chain joins TRBV18 to TRBJ1-1, with no clear D. Germline V gene sequence: CDR1 KGHSH, CDR2 LQKENI. V was clipped by 1 base and J by 3 bases, with 9 bases between them. This CDR3 region has 14 residues. CDR3 protein: CASSPQARDTEAFF. Written as DNA, the CDR3 is TGTGCCAGCTCACCACAGGCCAGAGACACTGAAGCTTTCTTT.

This clonotype appeared many times. The chain couples TRBV20-1 to TRBJ2-3, with TRBD2 identical over 13 bases. J was trimmed by 3 bases and V by 5 bases; bases with no gene match: 5. CDR1 is DFQATT and CDR2 is SNEGSKA in the germline V gene (reference sequence). The CDR3 is made up of 15 amino acids. CDR3 DNA sequence: TGCAGTGCTTTACTAGCGGGAGGGCCAACAGATACGCAGTATTTT. This translates into CSALLAGGPTDTQYF.

The V call is TRBV19, the J call TRBJ2-1, with D possibly being TRBD2 (5 bases). The germline V and J ends were trimmed by 5 bases and 5 bases, with 13 bases remaining between them. CDR1 and CDR2 (germline): LNHDA, SQIVND (reference sequence). CDR3 length: 14 residues. The CDR3 coding sequence is TGTGCCAGTAGTGCCCCTAGCCGGAACAATGAGCAGTTCTTC. This gives the protein CASSAPSRNNEQFF.

This clonotype was counted only a few times. The chain has TRBV5-8 and TRBJ1-1, with 9 positions matching TRBD1. The CDR3 spans 12 residues. Germline loops: CDR1 SGHTS, CDR2 YDEGEE. V lost 4 bases, J lost 10 bases, and 5 bases stayed unmatched. CDR3 in DNA: TGTGCCAGCAGCAGACAGGGGGGTGTAGCTTTCTTT. This encodes CASSRQGGVAFF.

The sample holds many counts of this clonotype. The chain is built from TRBV28 and TRBJ2-1; D may be TRBD1 or TRBD2 (6 bases each). CDR3 length equals 16 residues. In germline, CDR1 is MDHEN, CDR2 SYDVKM. V lost 8 bases to trimming and J lost 2 bases, with 19 bases between them. This CDR3 is CASPPRGHPPYNEQFF. CDR3 sequence (DNA): TGTGCCAGCCCTCCGCGGGGACATCCGCCCTACAATGAGCAGTTCTTC.